The next 12 T cell receptor beta chains were all read from a single sample in a study of beta chain features in type 1 diabetes. Expressed TCRB transcripts were sequenced because the entire RNA isolate underwent reverse transcription. Method: immunoSEQ multiplex PCR; TCRdb's copy keeps in-frame clones and lacks some. The sample includes about 40,000 clones, approximately 60% seen only once; the top ten take roughly 2%. The sequenced material came from Tregs from blood. The receptors shown here come from a young woman in good health.

The chain joins TRBV30 to TRBJ1-5, with D perhaps matching TRBD1 (5 bases). Per the germline V gene, CDR1 is GTSNPN and CDR2 is SVGIG (reference sequence). Deletions cut 2 bases from V and 3 bases from J, with 11 bases between. The CDR3 sequence is 14 residues long. The CDR3 DNA sequence: TGTGCCTGGAGTCCAGGGCAACCCAATCAGCCCCAGCATTTT. Its protein is CAWSPGQPNQPQHF.

This clone was counted a few times. The chain couples TRBV29-1 to TRBJ2-7; 11 bases map to TRBD2. The ends lost 7 bases at V and 7 bases at J; junction bases unmatched: 9. The CDR3 loop spans 13 amino acids. The germline V gene has CDR1 SQVTM and CDR2 ANQGSEA. CDR3 loop: CSALLAGVREQYF. The CDR3 DNA is TGCAGCGCGTTACTAGCGGGAGTTCGGGAGCAGTACTTC.

The rearrangement joins TRBV5-4 to TRBJ2-3, with 11 nucleotides matching TRBD1. Germline loops: CDR1 SGHNT, CDR2 YYREEE (reference sequence). V dropped 7 bases and J dropped 4; count of bases not matched to a gene: 2. The CDR3 contains 13 residues. The DNA for the CDR3 is TGTGCCAGCGGGACAGGGGGGTCAGATACGCAGTATTTT. It yields the protein CASGTGGSDTQYF. Variable domain in full (rest from reference TRBV5-4 and TRBJ2-3): ETGVTQSPTHLIKTRGQQVTLRCSSQSGHNTVSWYQQALGQGPQFIFQYYREEENGRGNFPPRFSGLQFPNYSSELNVNALELDDSALYLCASGTGGSDTQYFGPGTRLTVL.

The V call is TRBV29-1, the J call TRBJ2-7, with 7 bases that match TRBD1. Germline lookup yields CDR1 SQVTM and CDR2 ANQGSEA. The J segment lost 4 bases and the V segment lost 6 bases, leaving 15 bases of the junction unmatched. This CDR3 contains 15 residues. The DNA for the CDR3 is TGCAGCGTCTTCCCAAGGGACAGCCCTTTTTACGAGCAGTACTTC. This encodes CSVFPRDSPFYEQYF.

This clone was seen only a few times. This chain uses TRBV30 with TRBJ1-4, with 7 nucleotides matching TRBD1. There are 14 residues in the CDR3. The germline gives CDR1 GTSNPN, CDR2 SVGIG (reference sequence). V lost 4 bases and J lost 3; bases outside the gene matches: 5. This CDR3 reads CAWKWGTANEKLFF. CDR3 nucleotide sequence: TGTGCCTGGAAGTGGGGGACAGCTAATGAAAAACTGTTTTTT.

The V call is TRBV29-1, the J call TRBJ2-1, with a tentative D call TRBD1 (5 bases). CDR1 and CDR2 (germline): SQVTM, ANQGSEA. V was trimmed by 4 bases and J by 9 bases, leaving 7 bases between them. The CDR3 is 10 amino acids. The CDR3 spells CSVAGAEQFF. CDR3 nucleotide sequence: TGCAGCGTTGCTGGGGCTGAGCAGTTCTTC.

This clone was seen only a few times. V usage is TRBV4-1 and J usage is TRBJ1-2; no firm D call. CDR1 is MGHRA and CDR2 is YSYEKL in the germline V gene. Trimming removed 0 bases from V and 5 bases from J, with 7 bases in between. CDR3 size: 13 residues. DNA for the CDR3: TGCGCCAGCAGCCAAGATCTAAAGTATGGCTACACCTTC. This gives the protein CASSQDLKYGYTF.

The gene calls are TRBV7-2 and TRBJ2-7, with 7 nucleotides matching TRBD2. V was clipped by 3 bases and J by 1 base; unmatched bases: 0. The CDR3 has 13 residues. CDR1 is SGHTA and CDR2 is FQGNSA in the germline V gene. CDR3 region: CASSLRESYEQYF. The CDR3 nucleotides are TGTGCCAGCAGCTTGCGGGAGTCCTACGAGCAGTACTTC.

The chain has TRBV2 and TRBJ2-1; tentatively, D is TRBD2 (6 bases). Deletions cut 6 bases from V and 4 bases from J, with 13 bases between. The CDR3 extends over 14 amino acids. Germline CDR1 SNHLY, CDR2 FYNNEI. This CDR3 is CASRGTGGYNEQFF. The CDR3, as DNA: TGTGCCAGCAGAGGGACTGGCGGATACAATGAGCAGTTCTTC.

V is TRBV18 and J is TRBJ2-7, with TRBD2 identical over 7 bases. The CDR3 has 15 amino acids. CDR1 and CDR2 (germline): KGHSH, LQKENI. V gave up 8 bases and J gave up 2 bases; unmatched junction bases: 12. The CDR3 nucleotides read TGTGCCAGCCCCCCGGGCCTAGCGGAGACCTACGAGCAGTACTTC. The encoded protein is CASPPGLAETYEQYF.

This clone has only a few counts. The rearrangement uses TRBV7-9 and TRBJ2-5, with TRBD1 identical over 11 bases. Germline loops: CDR1 SEHNR, CDR2 FQNEAQ (reference sequence). Trimming removed 5 bases from V and 6 bases from J; junction bases left unmatched: 5. This CDR3 is 14 amino acids long. CDR3 sequence reads: CASSPWDRGKTQYF. DNA of the CDR3: TGTGCCAGCAGCCCTTGGGACAGGGGGAAGACCCAGTACTTC.

This clone showed up just a few times. V gene TRBV29-1 combines with J gene TRBJ1-2, with 9 positions matching TRBD1. This CDR3 is built from 15 residues. Trimming removed 0 bases from V and 5 bases from J; junction bases left unmatched: 7. Per the germline V gene, CDR1 is SQVTM and CDR2 is ANQGSEA. Here the CDR3 reads CSVEENRGLGYGYTF. CDR3 DNA: TGCAGCGTTGAAGAAAACAGGGGGCTGGGATATGGCTACACCTTC.